This T cell receptor (beta chain) was found in a study of blood T cells in healthy people across ages. Study outcomes and limitations: Roughly linear declines in TCR beta diversity per million T cells occurred with age. Aged donors had fewer naive CD4+ cells and lower diversity than long-lived donors.

To note about this clonotype: The antigen is undetermined.

Sample donors were healthy Caucasian individuals that came from Russia, aged roughly 6 to 95. Approximately 9.4 milliliters was the volume of peripheral blood drawn from each donor. Alongside a J-beta primer mix, a sample-barcoded 5' primer served in a second PCR lasting roughly 7 to 12 cycles. Each CDR3 protein gets one entry after TCRdb re-called the 5' RACE reads with MiXCR. The profile shows 1.5 million to 2 million distinct CDR3 sequences, 49% of them singletons. This CDR3 is 13 amino acids long. Trimming removed 2 bases at V and 2 bases at J, with 5 bases between. This chain links TRBV12-3 or TRBV12-4 with TRBJ2-3; D is uncertain. The sequencing sample was made of blood. This receptor was taken from a middle-aged woman in good health. CDR3 nucleotides: TGTGCCAGCAGTTTACCTGTCACAGATACGCAGTATTTT. Its protein product is CASSLPVTDTQYF.